Listed below are T cell receptor beta chains from one sample, sequenced in a study of shared clonotypes between healthy human individuals. Using immunoSEQ multiplex PCR, the repertoire was profiled, and TCRdb retains in-frame clones only, with some absent. The sample yields 2,500,000 or so clones, roughly 92% seen once. Sequenced sample: naive CD4+ T cells sorted from blood. These receptors were obtained from a man between 18 and 35 years old in good health. Each CDR3 is given with its conserved first and last residue. Each record gives: clone size, V gene, J gene, CDR3 protein. Size values are once, few and many counts, or a class for expanded clones, and some rows have none.

size: NA; V: TRBV5-1; J: TRBJ2-1; CDR3: CASSLNSGHTAEQFF
size: NA; V: TRBV27; J: TRBJ1-5; CDR3: CASSLFKGANQPQHF
size: NA; V: TRBV6-5; J: TRBJ1-4; CDR3: CASSFSATNEKLFF
size: NA; V: TRBV28; J: TRBJ1-5; CDR3: CASSFWGGDQPQHF
size: NA; V: TRBV5-5; J: TRBJ1-5; CDR3: CASSLEPYSNQPQHF
size: NA; V: TRBV19; J: TRBJ2-3; CDR3: CASSNTRASTDTQYF
size: NA; V: TRBV5-4; J: TRBJ2-3; CDR3: CASSLGTSGGSTDTQYF
size: NA; V: TRBV7-3; J: TRBJ1-2; CDR3: CASSVTGRAEGHGYTF
size: NA; V: TRBV20-1; J: TRBJ2-7; CDR3: CSARGSYEQYF
size: NA; V: TRBV9; J: TRBJ1-3; CDR3: CASSVAVEKAHTIYF
size: once; V: TRBV30; J: TRBJ2-2; CDR3: CAWGGRDWTPNTGELFF
size: NA; V: TRBV4-1; J: TRBJ1-4; CDR3: CASSRDRGHEKLFF
size: NA; V: TRBV6-1; J: TRBJ2-7; CDR3: CASSRGGEQYF
size: NA; V: TRBV10-1; J: TRBJ2-7; CDR3: CASSDTSYEQYF
size: NA; V: TRBV2; J: TRBJ2-5; CDR3: CASSVLEETQYF
size: NA; V: TRBV18; J: TRBJ2-7; CDR3: CASSTGGRSYEQYF
size: NA; V: TRBV6-5; J: TRBJ1-4; CDR3: CASREGGRNEKLFF
size: NA; V: TRBV27; J: TRBJ2-3; CDR3: CASSLWGLAGPTDTQYF
size: NA; V: TRBV6-1; J: TRBJ1-5; CDR3: CASTSGANQPQHF
size: NA; V: TRBV11-2; J: TRBJ1-1; CDR3: CASSSQGQANTEAFF
size: NA; V: TRBV11-1; J: TRBJ2-1; CDR3: CASSLRLAGNNEQFF
size: NA; V: TRBV19; J: TRBJ1-2; CDR3: CASSISNYGYTF
size: NA; V: TRBV10-3; J: TRBJ1-4; CDR3: CATMPTGGGEKLFF
size: few; V: TRBV4-1; J: TRBJ1-2; CDR3: CASSQDGMYGYTF
size: NA; V: TRBV30; J: TRBJ1-3; CDR3: CAWSASSGNTIYF
size: NA; V: TRBV14; J: TRBJ1-1; CDR3: CASSQELNTEAFF
size: NA; V: TRBV30; J: TRBJ1-2; CDR3: CAGGYGYTF
size: NA; V: TRBV5-4; J: TRBJ2-6; CDR3: CASSRRTVSNSGANVLTF
size: NA; V: TRBV5-1; J: TRBJ2-2; CDR3: CASSLRGDRVSNTGELFF
size: few; V: TRBV2; J: TRBJ1-6; CDR3: CASSLLTGVNSPLHF
size: few; V: TRBV6-5; J: TRBJ1-6; CDR3: CASSYSAGGSSPLHF
size: few; V: TRBV30; J: TRBJ2-2; CDR3: CAWHTGLTGELFF
size: NA; V: TRBV18; J: TRBJ1-2; CDR3: CASSTGNYGYTF
size: NA; V: TRBV6-6; J: TRBJ1-1; CDR3: CASTPNTEAFF
size: NA; V: TRBV9; J: TRBJ1-1; CDR3: CASSVVGFSTEAFF
size: few; V: TRBV5-1; J: TRBJ1-5; CDR3: CASSKGQGGQPQHF
size: NA; V: TRBV5-1; J: TRBJ2-3; CDR3: CASSLALDADTQYF
size: NA; V: TRBV2; J: TRBJ2-1; CDR3: CASRGIGNEQFF
size: NA; V: TRBV5-4; J: TRBJ2-5; CDR3: CASSLRETQYF
size: NA; V: TRBV15; J: TRBJ1-1; CDR3: CATSRDAQVVTEAFF
size: NA; V: TRBV10-3; J: TRBJ2-7; CDR3: CAISAVTSEQYF
size: NA; V: TRBV11-2; J: TRBJ2-7; CDR3: CASSLRATGYEQYF
size: NA; V: TRBV6-5; J: TRBJ1-2; CDR3: CASRPGADRYGYTF
size: NA; V: TRBV10-1; J: TRBJ2-7; CDR3: CASSESSGRSYEQYF
size: NA; V: TRBV19; J: TRBJ2-2; CDR3: CASSIVERGTGELFF
size: NA; V: TRBV11-2; J: TRBJ2-7; CDR3: CASSLSDTYEQYF
size: few; V: TRBV15; J: TRBJ1-6; CDR3: CATSRGQGNSPLHF
size: NA; V: TRBV29-1; J: TRBJ2-2; CDR3: CSVGWGTGGSNTGELFF
size: NA; V: TRBV6-1; J: TRBJ2-1; CDR3: CASSGLAGMNEQFF
size: NA; V: TRBV19; J: TRBJ2-2; CDR3: CASNPVFQRASNTGELFF
size: NA; V: TRBV5-4; J: TRBJ2-7; CDR3: CASSLDPTGTYEQYF
size: NA; V: TRBV28; J: TRBJ2-7; CDR3: CASRKRGSSYEQYF
size: once; V: TRBV7-3; J: TRBJ2-6; CDR3: CASSWGSSSGANVLTF
size: NA; V: TRBV4-1; J: TRBJ1-3; CDR3: CASSQGGAQAPSGNTIYF
size: NA; V: TRBV27; J: TRBJ2-3; CDR3: CASRPTGGGTQYF
size: NA; V: TRBV5-1; J: TRBJ1-1; CDR3: CASSLDNPNTEAFF
size: NA; V: TRBV7-2; J: TRBJ2-5; CDR3: CASSLDSSYQETQYF
size: NA; V: TRBV5-1; J: TRBJ2-1; CDR3: CASSLAGLAVHNEQFF
size: once; V: TRBV12-5; J: TRBJ2-5; CDR3: CASGPGQGELETQYF
size: NA; V: TRBV28; J: TRBJ1-1; CDR3: CASSLRGSRTEAFF